This is a list of T cell receptor beta chains from one sample in a study of blood T cell repertoires in COVID-19. Generated by immunoSEQ multiplex PCR, the TCRdb table keeps only in-frame clones and is missing some. The profile shows fewer than 350,000 clones, approximately 90% of them singletons. Sequencing was done on a sample of PBMCs or T cells enriched from blood (not recorded which). The receptors derive from a woman aged 25 to 39 with acute COVID-19. The CDR3 runs from the conserved cysteine through the conserved F or W. D genes are given only for firm matches. Only part of the rows carry a size: once, few, many, or a class if the clone is expanded.

TRBV7-3,few,TRBD1,TRBJ2-2,TGTGCCAGCAGCTTAATGGGACAGATTAACACCGGGGAGCTGTTTTTT,CASSLMGQINTGELFF
TRBV2,.,TRBD2,TRBJ2-1,TGTGCCAGCAGTCTAGGACTAGCGGGAGGTGAGCAGTTCTTC,CASSLGLAGGEQFF
TRBV4-1,.,TRBD2,TRBJ2-6,TGCGCCAGCAGCCAAGAAGCTAGCGGGGTCTCTGGGGCCAACGTCCTGACTTTC,CASSQEASGVSGANVLTF
TRBV6-2/TRBV6-3,.,.,TRBJ1-3,TGTGCCAGCAGTTACGGCGGCGGGGGGAAGGACACCATATATTTT,CASSYGGGGKDTIYF
TRBV10-1,.,.,TRBJ2-7,TGCGCCAGCAGTGAATACAGGCTCCAAGCCTACGAGCAGTACTTC,CASSEYRLQAYEQYF
TRBV7-9,.,.,TRBJ1-2,TGTGCCAGCAGCTGGCCGGGACTGGCTAAAGGTGGCTACACCTTC,CASSWPGLAKGGYTF
TRBV7-2,.,.,TRBJ2-7,TGTGCCAGCAGCCTCCCCCAGGGGATCCACGAGCAGTACTTC,CASSLPQGIHEQYF
TRBV29-1,.,.,TRBJ2-1,TGCAGCGCCTACCGCTCGTTCTTC,CSAYRSFF
TRBV6-2/TRBV6-3,.,TRBD2,TRBJ2-1,TGTGCCAGCAGTCGACTAGCGGGACTCTACAATGAGCAGTTCTTC,CASSRLAGLYNEQFF
TRBV12-3/TRBV12-4,.,.,TRBJ1-5,TGTGCCAGCAGCCCTAATAGAGATCAGCCCCAGCATTTT,CASSPNRDQPQHF
TRBV19,.,TRBD1,TRBJ1-5,TGTGCCAGTAGTATTAAATGGTCAGGGGGGAGCAATCAGCCCCAGCATTTT,CASSIKWSGGSNQPQHF
TRBV6-5,.,TRBD1,TRBJ2-7,TGTGCCAGCAGCCCCCGGACAGGGAATTCCTACGAGCAGTACTTC,CASSPRTGNSYEQYF
TRBV27,once,.,TRBJ2-1,TGTGCCAGCAGTTCCGGTGGCTACAATGAGCAGTTCTTC,CASSSGGYNEQFF
TRBV6-5,.,.,TRBJ1-1,TGTGCCAGCAGTTACTCGATGGAGGTATTGAACACTGAAGCTTTCTTT,CASSYSMEVLNTEAFF
TRBV5-1,.,.,TRBJ2-3,TGCGCCAGCAAGCTAGGCACAGATACGCAGTATTTT,CASKLGTDTQYF
TRBV5-4,.,TRBD2,TRBJ2-2,TGTGCCAGCAGCTTGGGAGGACTAGCGGGAGTAAAAAAGGACACCGGGGAGCTGTTTTTT,CASSLGGLAGVKKDTGELFF
TRBV19,.,.,TRBJ1-2,TGTGCCAGTAGCCCAGGCTGGGAGAGAGCAAACTACTATGGCTACACCTTC,CASSPGWERANYYGYTF
TRBV2,once,TRBD1,TRBJ1-4,TGTGCCAGCAGTGATGTGGGACAGGGATATGAAAAACTGTTTTTT,CASSDVGQGYEKLFF
TRBV9,.,.,TRBJ1-2,TGTGCCAGCAGCGTAGCTGAGAGGACAAACTACTATGGCTACACCTTC,CASSVAERTNYYGYTF
TRBV12-3/TRBV12-4,.,TRBD1,TRBJ1-1,TGTGCCAGCAGGGGACAGGCCCACACTGAAGCTTTCTTT,CASRGQAHTEAFF
TRBV19,.,TRBD1,TRBJ1-2,TGTGCCAGTAGTATTGGGGGACAGGTTAACTATGGCTACACCTTC,CASSIGGQVNYGYTF
TRBV27,once,TRBD2,TRBJ2-1,TGTGCCAGCAGTTTGGGACTAGCGGGGGGCATGAATGAGCAGTTCTTC,CASSLGLAGGMNEQFF
TRBV27,.,TRBD2,TRBJ2-5,TGTGCCAGCAGTTTACATGGCGGGAGCGGCCAAGAGACCCAGTACTTC,CASSLHGGSGQETQYF
TRBV14,few,.,TRBJ2-7,TGTGCCAGCAGCCATCAACCCAGCGAGCAGTACTTC,CASSHQPSEQYF
TRBV7-8,.,.,TRBJ2-7,TGTGCCAGCAGCCCCGGGGCCTACGAGCAGTACTTC,CASSPGAYEQYF
TRBV5-1,.,TRBD1,TRBJ2-3,TGCGCCAGCAGCTTCGGGGGACAGGGTAGCACAGATACGCAGTATTTT,CASSFGGQGSTDTQYF
TRBV12-3/TRBV12-4,.,.,TRBJ1-2,TGTGCCAGCAGCAATGGGCTTAACTATGGCTACACCTTC,CASSNGLNYGYTF
TRBV2,.,TRBD1,TRBJ1-2,TGTGCCAGCAGTGAGGTGTTGACAGGGCGGACCTTC,CASSEVLTGRTF
TRBV4-1,.,.,TRBJ2-4,TGCGCCAGCAGCCAAGGTTTTCAGTCGGGTCTTGCCAAAAACATTCAGTACTTC,CASSQGFQSGLAKNIQYF
TRBV4-1,.,TRBD1,TRBJ2-1,TGCGCCAGCAGCCGGGACAGGGGGAACAATGAGCAGTTCTTC,CASSRDRGNNEQFF
TRBV9,.,TRBD2,TRBJ2-1,TGTGCCAGCAGCGTGGCTAGCGGAGGATACAATGAGCAGTTCTTC,CASSVASGGYNEQFF
TRBV9,.,TRBD2,TRBJ2-2,TGTGCCAGCAGCGTTGCTGGCGGGCTAGCGGAGAACACCGGGGAGCTGTTTTTT,CASSVAGGLAENTGELFF
TRBV30,.,.,TRBJ1-5,TGTGCCTGGACCCGCCAGGGGAGCAATCAGCCCCAGCATTTT,CAWTRQGSNQPQHF
TRBV14,.,.,TRBJ2-1,TGTGCCAGCAGCCAAGATTGGGTAGCGGATCCTTACAATGAGCAGTTCTTC,CASSQDWVADPYNEQFF
TRBV3-1/TRBV3-2,.,.,TRBJ1-2,TGTGCCAGCAGCCAAGATTCTCGGCGGTATTGGAATGGCTACACCTTC,CASSQDSRRYWNGYTF
TRBV2,.,.,TRBJ1-1,TGTGCCAGCATTCAAACGGAGGGTATGAACACTGAAGCTTTCTTT,CASIQTEGMNTEAFF
TRBV5-1,.,TRBD2,TRBJ2-5,TGCGCCAGCAGTCTTGAACTAGCGGGACCTCAAGAGACCCAGTACTTC,CASSLELAGPQETQYF
TRBV30,.,.,TRBJ2-7,TGTGCCTGGAGTGTACGAGGGTCTGGGGAGCAGTACTTC,CAWSVRGSGEQYF
TRBV28,.,.,TRBJ2-1,TGTGCCAGCAGTAGGGGGTATGAGCAGTTCTTC,CASSRGYEQFF